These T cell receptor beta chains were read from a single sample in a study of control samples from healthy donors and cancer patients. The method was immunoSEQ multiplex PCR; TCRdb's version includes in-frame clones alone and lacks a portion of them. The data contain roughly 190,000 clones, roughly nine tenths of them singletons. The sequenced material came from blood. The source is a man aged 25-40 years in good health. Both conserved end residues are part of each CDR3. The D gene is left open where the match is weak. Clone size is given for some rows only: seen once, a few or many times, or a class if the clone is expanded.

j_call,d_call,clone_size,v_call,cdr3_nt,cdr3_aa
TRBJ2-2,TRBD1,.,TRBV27,TGTGCCAGCAGTCCTCGACAGGGGGCCATTATCAACACCGGGGAGCTGTTTTTT,CASSPRQGAIINTGELFF
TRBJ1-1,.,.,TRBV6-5,TGTGCCAGCAGCGCCGACATCTCTGAAGCTTTCTTT,CASSADISEAFF
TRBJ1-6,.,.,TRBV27,TGTGCCAGCAGCCGAGAGGCGGCAGGGCTATCACCCCTCCACTTT,CASSREAAGLSPLHF
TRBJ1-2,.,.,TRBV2,TGTGCCAGCACCGACTTAATGGGTACGGACTTAGATCACCATGGCTACACCTTC,CASTDLMGTDLDHHGYTF
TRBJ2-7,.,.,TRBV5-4,TGTGCCAGCAGCTTGGCCAGGGGGGACTACGAGCAGTACTTC,CASSLARGDYEQYF
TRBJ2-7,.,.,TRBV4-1,TGCGCCAGCAGCCAAGATCAAGCGAGGGTATACGAGCAGTACTTC,CASSQDQARVYEQYF
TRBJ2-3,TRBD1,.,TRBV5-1,TGCGCCAGCAGCCCGGGACAGGGAGAAGATACGCAGTATTTT,CASSPGQGEDTQYF
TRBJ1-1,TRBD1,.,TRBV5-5,TGTGCCAGCAGCCCCCCCGGCAGGGGGCGGAACACTGAAGCTTTCTTT,CASSPPGRGRNTEAFF
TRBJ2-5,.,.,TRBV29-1,TGCAGCGTTGTTAGAGGAGGCAGCGCGACGGTAACCCAGTACTTC,CSVVRGGSATVTQYF
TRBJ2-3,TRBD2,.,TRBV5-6,TGTGCCAGCAGCCCACTAGCGGGGGCAGCGGGTACGCAGTATTTT,CASSPLAGAAGTQYF
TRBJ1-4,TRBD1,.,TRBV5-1,TGCGCCAGCAGCTTCCAGGGGGCAGGGGAAAAACTGTTTTTT,CASSFQGAGEKLFF
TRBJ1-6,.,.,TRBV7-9,TGTGCCAGCAGCCCACAGGGCAGATCCCCGGTACCCCTCCACTTT,CASSPQGRSPVPLHF
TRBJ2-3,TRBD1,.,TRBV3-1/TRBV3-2,TGTGCCAGCAGCCGTTCAGGGGGCCGTCGTGTAGATACGCAGTATTTT,CASSRSGGRRVDTQYF
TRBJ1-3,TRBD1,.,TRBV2,TGTGCCAGCAGCGGGACAGGGACCGGAAACACCATATATTTT,CASSGTGTGNTIYF
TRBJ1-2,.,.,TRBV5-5,TGTGCCAGCAGCTTGTTGGGGGCGGGCTATGGCTACACCTTC,CASSLLGAGYGYTF
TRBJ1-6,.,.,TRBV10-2,TGCGCCAGCAGGGAGGGACTGGCTTCACCCCTCCACTTT,CASREGLASPLHF
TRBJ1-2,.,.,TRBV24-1,TGTGCCACCAGTACTTGGCAAGGCGGCTACACCTTC,CATSTWQGGYTF
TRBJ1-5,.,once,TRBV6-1,TGTGCCAGCAGTGAAGTCGATAGCAATCAGCCCCAGCATTTT,CASSEVDSNQPQHF
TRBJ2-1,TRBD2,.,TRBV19,TGTGCCAGTAGTCCCCGGACTAGCGGAAACAATGAGCAGTTCTTC,CASSPRTSGNNEQFF
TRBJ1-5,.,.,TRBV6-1,TGTGCCAGCAGTGAAAGGTGGGGGGGATCCGCTCAGCCCCAGCATTTT,CASSERWGGSAQPQHF
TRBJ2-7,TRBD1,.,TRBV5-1,TGCGCCAGCAGCTTTTTACAAACAGGGGCCTACGAGCAGTACTTC,CASSFLQTGAYEQYF
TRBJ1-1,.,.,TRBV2,TGTGCCAGCACCGGATTAACCGTTATCGTGAACACTGAAGCTTTCTTT,CASTGLTVIVNTEAFF
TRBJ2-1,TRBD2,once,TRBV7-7,TGTGCCAGCAGCTTATCGGGACTAGCGGGGAACAATGAGCAGTTCTTC,CASSLSGLAGNNEQFF
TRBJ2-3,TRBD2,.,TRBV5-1,TGCGCCAGCAGCTTAAACCGGGGGGCAGATACGCAGTATTTT,CASSLNRGADTQYF
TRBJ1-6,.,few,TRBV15,TGTGCCACCAGCACCACCAATTCACCCCTCCACTTT,CATSTTNSPLHF
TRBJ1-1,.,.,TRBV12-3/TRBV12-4,TGTGCCAGCAGTCGAAGCCTGACCCAGGCTTTCTTT,CASSRSLTQAFF
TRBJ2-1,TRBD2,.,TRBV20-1,TGCAGTGCTCGAGGACTAGCGTCGCAGTTCTTC,CSARGLASQFF
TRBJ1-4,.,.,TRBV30,TGTGCCTGGAGTGTAGGCGCAACTAATGAAAAACTGTTTTTT,CAWSVGATNEKLFF
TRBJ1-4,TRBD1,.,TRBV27,TGTGCCAGCAGTTTATTTACCCGGGGACAGCCTAATGAAAAACTGTTTTTT,CASSLFTRGQPNEKLFF
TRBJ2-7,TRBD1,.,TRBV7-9,TGTGCCAGCAGCCAAGGACAGGGGATGTACGAGCAGTACTTC,CASSQGQGMYEQYF
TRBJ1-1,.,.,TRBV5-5,TGTGCCAGCAGCTTTCTGTGGGAACGGAGCACTGAAGCTTTCTTT,CASSFLWERSTEAFF
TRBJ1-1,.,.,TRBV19,TGTGCCACCCATAGTGGGGGAAACACTGAAGCTTTCTTT,CATHSGGNTEAFF
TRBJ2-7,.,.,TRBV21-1,TGTGCCAGCAGCATTACTAGCGGGGGGTCCCACGAGCAGTACTTC,CASSITSGGSHEQYF
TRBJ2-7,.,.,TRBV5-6,TGTGCCAGCAGTCGCTACCCACCCCACGAGCAGTACTTC,CASSRYPPHEQYF
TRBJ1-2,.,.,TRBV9,TGTGCCAGCAGCCCAGGGTGGGGAGTCGAAGGCTACACCTTC,CASSPGWGVEGYTF
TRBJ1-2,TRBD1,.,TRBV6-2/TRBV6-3,TGTGCCAGCAGTTACTCGAAAGGGGGCAACTATGGCTACACCTTC,CASSYSKGGNYGYTF
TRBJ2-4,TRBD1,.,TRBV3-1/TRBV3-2,TGTGCCAGCAGCCACCTGACAGGGACCAAAAACATTCAGTACTTC,CASSHLTGTKNIQYF
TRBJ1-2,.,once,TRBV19,TGTGCCAGTAGTCCAAGGACGGAAAGCTATGGCTACACCTTC,CASSPRTESYGYTF
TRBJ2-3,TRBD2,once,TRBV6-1,TGTGCCAGCAGTGTTTTAGCGGGGGGGACCACAGATACGCAGTATTTT,CASSVLAGGTTDTQYF
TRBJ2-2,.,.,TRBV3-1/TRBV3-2,TGTGCCAGCAGCCAAGTTAGACGGTCGAACACCGGGGAGCTGTTTTTT,CASSQVRRSNTGELFF
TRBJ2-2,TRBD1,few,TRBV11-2,TGTGCCAGCACCAGCCCAGGGGGCTTTGACACCGGGGAGCTGTTTTTT,CASTSPGGFDTGELFF
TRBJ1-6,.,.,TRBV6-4,TGTGCCAGCAGAACCAGGGCGTCAGAAGTTTATAATTCACCCCTCCACTTT,CASRTRASEVYNSPLHF
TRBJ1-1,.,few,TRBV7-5,TGTGTCAGAAGTCTCAGGGACCCTCTGAACACTGAAGCTTTCTTT,CVRSLRDPLNTEAFF
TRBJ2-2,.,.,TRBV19,TGTGCCAGTAGTATTTCCAGGAACACCGGGGAGCTGTTTTTT,CASSISRNTGELFF
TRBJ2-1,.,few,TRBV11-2,TGTGCCAGCAGCTTCGCAGCGACCTACAATGAGCAGTTCTTC,CASSFAATYNEQFF
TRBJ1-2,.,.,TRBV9,TGTGCCAGCAGCGTAGGGGGGGCGGGTCATGGCTACACCTTC,CASSVGGAGHGYTF
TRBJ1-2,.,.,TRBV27,TGTGCCAGCAGTCAAGGGGGACGCGGTCTTTCCTTTATATTC,CASSQGGRGLSFIF
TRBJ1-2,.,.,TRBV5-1,TGCGCCAGCAGAACAGGGACTCAAACCTCGGGCTACACCTTC,CASRTGTQTSGYTF
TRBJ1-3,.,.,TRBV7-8,TGTGCCAGCAGCTCACCGGGACGGTACTCTGGAAACACCATATATTTT,CASSSPGRYSGNTIYF
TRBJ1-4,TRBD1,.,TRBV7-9,TGTGCCAGCAGAGAGGGGGCTGGTGAAAAACTGTTTTTT,CASREGAGEKLFF
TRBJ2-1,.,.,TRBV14,TGTGCCAGCAGCCTCGCTTTGGGGCGGAGCTACAATGAGCAGTTCTTC,CASSLALGRSYNEQFF